This is a list of T cell receptor beta chains from one sample in a study of T cell repertoires in cytomegalovirus infection. The antigens for these receptors are not known. One entry per CDR3 protein results from TCRdb running MiXCR on the reads. Among roughly 800,000 distinct CDR3 sequences listed, 25% to 35% were seen once. Here the sequenced sample was cultured CD8+ T cells from PBMCs, taken from culture after CMV antigen stimulation. The receptor source for this set is a human donor in good health (CMV status not recorded). Some clones in this sample may be carry-over from other donors' samples. Each CDR3 is given with its conserved first and last residue. The D gene is left open where the match is weak. Size values are once, few and many counts, or a class for expanded clones, and some rows have none.

TGTGCCAGCGGGCCGGGGCAGGACTATGGCTACACCTTC	CASGPGQDYGYTF	TRBV7-6	TRBJ1-2	13	.	.
TGTGCCAGCAGCCAAGATCTTACGGGGGCGCGGGACACTGAAGCTTTCTTT	CASSQDLTGARDTEAFF	TRBV14	TRBJ1-1	17	.	.
TGTGCCAGCAGTTACGTGGGCGTCGCGAACACCGGGGAGCTGTTTTTT	CASSYVGVANTGELFF	TRBV6-6	TRBJ2-2	16	.	.
TGTGTCAGCGGTATGAGGGGGCTGGATGGCTACACCTTC	CVSGMRGLDGYTF	TRBV7-6	TRBJ1-2	13	TRBD1	.
TGCGCCAGCAGCCAAGAACTAGCGGCCCCAGATACGCAGTATTTT	CASSQELAAPDTQYF	TRBV4-1	TRBJ2-3	15	TRBD2	.
TGTGCCACAAAAGGGATCTCTGGAAACACCATATATTTT	CATKGISGNTIYF	TRBV5-4	TRBJ1-3	13	.	.
TGTGCCAGCAGTCCACCGGAATTGGCTTTCACCGGGGAGCTGTTTTTT	CASSPPELAFTGELFF	TRBV12-3/TRBV12-4	TRBJ2-2	16	.	few
TGTGCCAGCAGTACCCAGTGGTTCGAAGAGACCCAGTACTTC	CASSTQWFEETQYF	TRBV6-1	TRBJ2-5	14	.	few
TGTGCCAGCAGCCAAGATGGGGTAGGGGGCACCTACGAGCAGTACTTC	CASSQDGVGGTYEQYF	TRBV4-2	TRBJ2-7	16	TRBD1	.
TGTGCCAGTAGTATAGATCCGGGCGGGAACACTGAAGCTTTCTTT	CASSIDPGGNTEAFF	TRBV19	TRBJ1-1	15	.	.
TGTGCCAGCTCACGTGGTAGCGGCACAGATACGCAGTATTTT	CASSRGSGTDTQYF	TRBV18	TRBJ2-3	14	.	.
TGCGCCAGCAGCCAAGATTTAACAGGGGGCTTCTATGGCTACACCTTC	CASSQDLTGGFYGYTF	TRBV4-1	TRBJ1-2	16	TRBD1	few
TGTGCCATCAGGCAGACAGGGGCGGAAGATACGCAGTATTTT	CAIRQTGAEDTQYF	TRBV10-3	TRBJ2-3	14	TRBD1	.
TGTGCCAGCAGTTACGGGGTCGGGAGCTACCTTGACAATGAGCAGTTCTTC	CASSYGVGSYLDNEQFF	TRBV6-8	TRBJ2-1	17	.	.
TGTGCCAGCAGCTTAGAGGCCCCGGGGCCGAATCAGCCCCAGCATTTT	CASSLEAPGPNQPQHF	TRBV7-9	TRBJ1-5	16	.	few
TGTGCCAGCAGCGGAGGGGACAGGGAGTGGGGCTACACCTTC	CASSGGDREWGYTF	TRBV7-9	TRBJ1-2	14	TRBD1	few